Presented here are 23 T cell receptor beta chains from one specimen sequenced in a study of patients and donors after allogeneic stem cell transplantation. TCRdb used MiXCR to reprocess the RT-PCR reads, holding one entry per CDR3 protein. The repertoire holds 70,000 to 75,000 distinct CDR3 sequences, roughly 29% seen once, with about a quarter in the top ten. The material sequenced was blood, either unsorted or a sorted T cell fraction (not recorded which). The origin of the receptors is a human donor who was either an allogeneic HSCT recipient or a stem cell or donor lymphocyte infusion donor (not recorded which). It is not recorded whose cells these are; they may come from a transplant donor.

This clonotype was counted a few times. This chain's CDR3 is CASSLVGPGSGNTIYF. Here the CDR3 DNA reads TGTGCCAGCAGCTTAGTCGGACCGGGCTCTGGAAACACCATATATTTT. The chain is built from TRBV11-2 and TRBJ1-3; D not certain. The V gene lost 1 base and the J gene lost 0 bases, with 10 bases spanning the gap. Germline CDR1 SGHAT, CDR2 FQNNGV. The CDR3 loop spans 16 amino acids. Drawing the rest from reference TRBV11-2 and TRBJ1-3, the complete variable domain is EAGVAQSPRYKIIEKRQSVAFWCNPISGHATLYWYQQILGQGPKLLIQFQNNGVVDDSQLPKDRFSAERLKGVDSTLKIQPAKLEDSAVYLCASSLVGPGSGNTIYFGEGSWLTVV.

The V gene is TRBV5-4, the J gene TRBJ2-2; D possibly matches TRBD1 or TRBD2 (5 bases each). The CDR3 is 12 residues long. Trimming stripped 1 base from V and 9 bases from J, with 7 bases between. In germline, CDR1 is SGHNT, CDR2 YYREEE (reference sequence). The CDR3 bases are TGTGCCAGCAGCTTGAGGGGACGGGAGCTGTTTTTT. The encoded protein is CASSLRGRELFF.

The V gene is TRBV7-2, the J gene TRBJ2-5; 10 bases line up with TRBD1. Trimming removed 3 bases from V and 5 bases from J; junction bases left unmatched: 9. The CDR3 is 16 amino acids. The germline V gene encodes CDR1 SGHTA and CDR2 FQGNSA. DNA of the CDR3: TGTGCCAGCAGCTTCACTTGGACAGGGGGAACGGAGACCCAGTACTTC. It translates to CASSFTWTGGTETQYF.

The chain couples TRBV5-1 to TRBJ1-2; a weak D match, TRBD1 (6 bases). The ends were cut back, 2 bases at V and 8 bases at J, with 7 bases in the middle. Germline CDR1 is SGHRS and CDR2 is YFSETQ. CDR3 length: 11 residues. The CDR3 DNA is TGCGCCAGCAGCTTTGGGGGCGGCTACACCTTC. Its protein is CASSFGGGYTF.

At least ten counts were recorded for this clonotype. This chain links TRBV5-1 with TRBJ1-2; 7 bases align to TRBD1. J gave up 4 bases and V 2 bases, and 5 bases lay outside the gene matches. The CDR3 runs to 14 residues. Germline CDR1 is SGHRS and CDR2 is YFSETQ. CDR3 protein: CASSLGRGSYGYTF. CDR3 bases: TGCGCCAGCAGCTTAGGCAGGGGGAGCTATGGCTACACCTTC.

This clonotype was observed a handful of times. The chain has TRBV12-3 or TRBV12-4 and TRBJ2-1; D perhaps matches TRBD2 (7 bases). V was pared by 6 bases and J by 4 bases, with 16 bases between. The CDR3 extends over 15 amino acids. CDR3 sequence reads: CASSRRGAGYNEQFF. For the CDR3, the DNA is TGTGCCAGCAGCCGACGGGGGGCCGGGTACAATGAGCAGTTCTTC.

The chain joins TRBV4-1 to TRBJ2-5; D not resolved. Germline CDR1 and CDR2: MGHRA and YSYEKL. V shed 0 bases and J shed 4 bases, with 3 bases lying between them. The length of the CDR3 is 12 residues. The DNA for the CDR3 is TGCGCCAGCAGCCAAGATCTAGAGACCCAGTACTTC. Encoded protein: CASSQDLETQYF.

About this clonotype itself: Given a much more abundant clone one base away, this may be a read error. The V gene is TRBV29-1, the J gene TRBJ1-2; D not certain. Germline CDR1 reads SQVTM; CDR2 reads ANQGSEA. The CDR3 spans 13 residues. Trimming stripped 4 bases from V and 5 bases from J, with 14 bases between. This chain's CDR3 is CSVVGPEQYGYTF. The DNA of the CDR3 is TGCAGCGTTGTCGGCCCCGAACAGTATGGCTACACCTTC.

This clonotype has just a few counts. The rearrangement joins TRBV2 to TRBJ1-5, with no clear D. The CDR3 spans 17 residues. Trimming removed 6 bases from V and 2 bases from J, with 20 bases in between. Germline V CDR1 and CDR2: SNHLY, FYNNEI. The CDR3 coding sequence is TGTGCCAGCAGCGGCCTTCGGGCCGAGGAGGGCAATCAGCCCCAGCATTTT. The encoded protein is CASSGLRAEEGNQPQHF.

The chain joins TRBV20-1 to TRBJ1-1; D is undetermined. V gave up 2 bases and J gave up 12 bases, with 16 bases separating them. CDR1 and CDR2 (germline): DFQATT, SNEGSKA (reference sequence). The CDR3 is 12 amino acids. This CDR3 is CSARRGVKLPFF. CDR3 DNA: TGCAGTGCTAGACGTGGGGTAAAACTTCCTTTCTTT.

This clonotype was counted only a few times. This chain uses TRBV7-2 with TRBJ1-6; 12 nucleotides match TRBD1. The CDR3 sequence is 18 residues long. CDR1 is SGHTA, CDR2 FQGNSA, per germline. V was clipped by 5 bases and J by 10 bases; unmatched bases: 15. DNA of the CDR3: TGTGCCAGCAGCGATCGAAACCGGGACAGGGGGCGAAGATCACCCCTCCACTTT. Translation: CASSDRNRDRGRRSPLHF.

This clonotype has ten or more counts. This chain joins TRBV12-3 or TRBV12-4 and TRBJ1-1; the D is unclear. With 3 bases removed from V and 2 bases from J, the gap between germline ends came to 7 bases. This CDR3 comprises 13 residues. The DNA for the CDR3 is TGTGCCAGCAGTTTGACGCGAAACACTGAAGCTTTCTTT. Its protein is CASSLTRNTEAFF.

This clonotype came up a few times. The chain recombines TRBV20-1 with TRBJ2-1; 14 nucleotides line up with TRBD2. The CDR3 totals 18 residues. The ends lost 1 base at V and 1 base at J; junction bases unmatched: 6. CDR1 and CDR2 (germline): DFQATT, SNEGSKA (reference sequence). The CDR3 sequence is CSARVAGTSGSSYNEQFF. Here the CDR3 DNA reads TGCAGTGCTAGAGTTGCGGGGACTAGCGGGAGTTCCTACAATGAGCAGTTCTTC.

This clonotype was detected a few times. The V gene is TRBV14, the J gene TRBJ1-1; 10 bases fit TRBD1. J was trimmed by 4 bases and V by 8 bases; bases with no gene match: 13. CDR1 is SGHDN and CDR2 is FVKESK in the germline V gene. There are 16 residues in the CDR3. The CDR3 region is CASLQTGGNGGTEAFF. CDR3 nucleotides: TGTGCCAGCTTACAGACAGGGGGCAACGGTGGCACTGAAGCTTTCTTT.

This clonotype was counted between two and nine times. The V call is TRBV5-1, the J call TRBJ1-6; D gene uncertain. Trimming removed 0 bases at V and 6 bases at J, with 7 bases between. CDR1 and CDR2 (germline): SGHRS, YFSETQ. The CDR3 covers 14 residues. The CDR3 bases are TGCGCCAGCAGCTTGGAGTCGACTAATTCACCCCTCCACTTT. Encoded protein: CASSLESTNSPLHF. The full variable domain, its missing parts supplied by reference TRBV5-1 and TRBJ1-6, is KAGVTQTPRYLIKTRGQQVTLSCSPISGHRSVSWYQQTPGQGLQFLFEYFSETQRNKGNFPGRFSGRQFSNSRSEMNVSTLELGDSALYLCASSLESTNSPLHFGNGTRLTVT.

The chain uses TRBV12-3 or TRBV12-4 and TRBJ1-1, with D unclear. The CDR3 has 11 residues. Trimming pared 3 bases from V and 11 bases from J, leaving 10 bases between. The CDR3 region has the DNA TGTGCCAGCAGTTTTTTCAAGAGGGCTTTCTTT. Translating it yields CASSFFKRAFF.

The chain combines TRBV12-3 or TRBV12-4 with TRBJ2-7; D unresolved. This CDR3 region has 15 residues. V was pared by 1 base and J by 4 bases, with 14 bases between. The CDR3 spells CASSLVGARWYEQYF. The CDR3 nucleotides are TGTGCCAGCAGTTTAGTCGGCGCCCGTTGGTACGAGCAGTACTTC.

This clonotype was observed at least ten times. The chain joins TRBV6-6 to TRBJ1-5; 8 nucleotides align to TRBD1. The CDR3 covers 15 residues. The germline V gene has CDR1 MNHNY and CDR2 SVGAGI (reference sequence). The ends lost 7 bases at V and 5 bases at J; junction bases unmatched: 10. The CDR3 spells CASNERTGWDQPQHF. The DNA of the CDR3 is TGTGCCAGCAACGAACGGACAGGGTGGGATCAGCCCCAGCATTTT.

The rearrangement joins TRBV7-8 to TRBJ1-1; 8 nucleotides match TRBD1. CDR1 and CDR2 (germline): SGHVS, FQNEAQ. The CDR3 is made up of 14 amino acids. V shed 4 bases and J 0 bases; nucleotides not matched to a gene: 1. The CDR3 nucleotides are TGTGCCAGCAGCTGGGACAGGCTGAACACTGAAGCTTTCTTT. It specifies CASSWDRLNTEAFF.

V usage is TRBV5-6 and J usage is TRBJ2-2; a weak D match, TRBD1 (6 bases). Trimming removed 1 base at V and 3 bases at J, with 10 bases between. CDR3 length: 15 amino acids. Germline V CDR1 and CDR2: SGHDT, YYEEEE. CDR3 region: CASSLLGGDTGELFF. The CDR3 DNA reads TGTGCCAGCAGCTTGCTAGGGGGAGACACCGGGGAGCTGTTTTTT.

This clonotype was observed a few times. The CDR3 nucleotides read TGTGCCATCAGTGAAGGCGGAAAGACCTACGAGCAGTACTTC. Encoded protein: CAISEGGKTYEQYF. The chain has TRBV10-3 and TRBJ2-7; no reliable D call. Germline V gene data show CDR1 as ENHRY and CDR2 as SYGVKD. V lost 3 bases, J lost 2 bases, and 11 bases lay in between. The CDR3 sequence is 14 residues long.

This clonotype was recorded a few times. The chain recombines TRBV2 with TRBJ1-1; 7 bases line up with TRBD1. Germline V gene lookup returns CDR1 SNHLY and CDR2 FYNNEI. The length of the CDR3 is 15 residues. Trimming took 0 bases from V and 2 from J; bases not matched to a gene: 3. CDR3 amino acids: CASSEAPGGNTEAFF. CDR3 nucleotides: TGTGCCAGCAGTGAAGCTCCAGGGGGTAACACTGAAGCTTTCTTT.

This chain connects TRBV27 to TRBJ2-7; no definite D call. V dropped 2 bases and J dropped 6 bases, with 14 bases sitting between them. This CDR3 region has 14 residues. The V gene's germline CDR1 is MNHEY and CDR2 SMNVEV (reference sequence). The CDR3 here is CASSLRSLDFEQYF. CDR3 DNA sequence: TGTGCCAGCAGTTTACGAAGCTTAGACTTCGAGCAGTACTTC.